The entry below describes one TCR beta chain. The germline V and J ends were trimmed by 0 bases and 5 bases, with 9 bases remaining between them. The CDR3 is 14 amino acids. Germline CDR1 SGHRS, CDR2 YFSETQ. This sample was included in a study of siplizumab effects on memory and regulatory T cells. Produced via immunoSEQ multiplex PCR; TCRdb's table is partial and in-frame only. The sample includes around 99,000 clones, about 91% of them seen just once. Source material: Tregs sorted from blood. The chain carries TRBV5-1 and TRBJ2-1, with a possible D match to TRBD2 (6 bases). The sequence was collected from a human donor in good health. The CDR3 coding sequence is TGCGCCAGCAGCTTGGGCCTAGCGAACAATGAGCAGTTCTTC. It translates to CASSLGLANNEQFF.